These 8 T cell receptor beta chains came from one sample sequenced in a study of OX40 agonist ivuxolimab in advanced cancers. Using immunoSEQ multiplex PCR, the repertoire was profiled, and TCRdb retains in-frame clones only, with some absent. The sample lists tens of thousands of clones; roughly three quarters were seen once. The source material was CD4+ or CD8+ T cells sorted from blood, sampled in a trial of the OX40 agonist ivuxolimab. Every receptor here comes from an adult with an advanced solid tumor such as melanoma, head and neck, liver or kidney cancer.

The rearrangement uses TRBV7-9 and TRBJ1-5; no firm D call. The germline gives CDR1 SEHNR, CDR2 FQNEAQ (reference sequence). The CDR3 is 15 amino acids. V dropped 1 base and J dropped 3 bases, with 10 bases sitting between them. The CDR3 sequence is CASSLGEVPNQPQHF. DNA of the CDR3: TGTGCCAGCAGCTTAGGTGAGGTACCCAATCAGCCCCAGCATTTT.

The chain uses TRBV10-2 and TRBJ2-1, with unresolved D. Germline CDR1 reads WSHSY; CDR2 reads SAAADI. CDR3 length: 18 residues. Trimming stripped 0 bases from V and 7 bases from J, with 22 bases between. The CDR3 coding sequence is TGCGCCAGCAGTGAGTCGGGGTTTGCAGACTCTATAAGGAATGAGCAGTTCTTC. It translates to CASSESGFADSIRNEQFF.

The chain has TRBV15 and TRBJ1-1, with unresolved D. The ends were cut back, 2 bases at V and 1 base at J, with 8 bases in the middle. The CDR3 runs 14 residues. Germline assignment: CDR1 LNHNV and CDR2 YYDKDF (reference sequence). CDR3 loop: CATSRLSANTEAFF. The CDR3 coding sequence is TGTGCCACCAGCAGACTTTCTGCGAACACTGAAGCTTTCTTT.

V and J are TRBV25-1 and TRBJ2-2, with D possibly being TRBD2 (6 bases). V lost 4 bases to trimming and J lost 4 bases, with 13 bases between them. CDR1 and CDR2 from the germline V gene are MGHDK and SYGVNS. The CDR3 consists of 15 residues. DNA of the CDR3: TGTGCCAGCAGTGGCTCGGGACTCCGCACCGGGGAGCTGTTTTTT. Its protein is CASSGSGLRTGELFF.

This rearrangement joins TRBV6-1 to TRBJ2-7; D may be TRBD2 (6 bases). The CDR3 length is 11 residues. Germline V lookup: CDR1 MNHNS, CDR2 SASEGT. V was pared by 3 bases and J by 10 bases, with 10 bases between. CDR3 in amino acids: CASSDRGYQYF. The CDR3 coding sequence is TGTGCCAGCAGTGACCGGGGGTATCAGTACTTC.

The chain links TRBV5-1 to TRBJ2-3, with 7 bases identical to TRBD2. V was pared by 1 base and J by 0 bases, with 5 bases of the junction left unmatched. Germline CDR1 reads SGHRS; CDR2 reads YFSETQ. The CDR3 is 16 residues long. CDR3 amino acids: CASSLFGGGSTDTQYF. In nucleotides, the CDR3 is TGCGCCAGCAGCTTGTTTGGGGGAGGGAGCACAGATACGCAGTATTTT. Complete variable domain (other parts from reference TRBV5-1 and TRBJ2-3): KAGVTQTPRYLIKTRGQQVTLSCSPISGHRSVSWYQQTPGQGLQFLFEYFSETQRNKGNFPGRFSGRQFSNSRSEMNVSTLELGDSALYLCASSLFGGGSTDTQYFGPGTRLTVL.

The V gene is TRBV5-6, the J gene TRBJ2-1, with unresolved D. Trimming left V 1 base short and J 9 bases short, with 8 bases between. Germline-derived CDR1 and CDR2 are SGHDT and YYEEEE. This CDR3 comprises 12 residues. The CDR3 spells CASSLTAGEQFF. Written as DNA, the CDR3 is TGTGCCAGCAGCTTGACGGCAGGTGAGCAGTTCTTC. Full variable domain (remainder filled in from reference TRBV5-6 and TRBJ2-1): DAGVTQSPTHLIKTRGQQVTLRCSPKSGHDTVSWYQQALGQGPQFIFQYYEEEERQRGNFPDRFSGHQFPNYSSELNVNALLLGDSALYLCASSLTAGEQFFGPGTRLTVL.

This sequence joins TRBV11-2 and TRBJ2-1, with 8 bases matching TRBD2. The CDR3 contains 15 residues. V trimming: 1 base; J trimming: 3 bases; junction bases outside the gene matches: 2. Germline V gene sequence: CDR1 SGHAT, CDR2 FQNNGV. CDR3 sequence (DNA): TGTGCCAGCAGCTTAGGGCGGGGGGTCTACAATGAGCAGTTCTTC. It codes for CASSLGRGVYNEQFF.